This TCR beta chain comes out of a study of T cell responses to AZD1222 COVID-19 vaccine (dated by TCRdb to the early 2020s). With regard to the full study: TCR sequencing covered some 250 trial participants: 200 to 220 given two doses of AZD1222 and 26 given two doses of MenACWY control vaccine. Trial participants were enrolled into age subgroups of 18-55, 56-69 and 70-plus years, which contained around 150, 29 and 61 TCR-sequenced participants, respectively. General findings and caveats noted by the study authors: Epitopes outside the regions mutated in the B.1.351 and B.1.1.7 variants were reportedly recognized by nearly half of the unique spike-specific TCRs. CD4 TCRs associated with the vaccine covered the entire spike protein, and the dominant responses were in regions 160-218 and 743-854. After two AZD1222 doses, both the breadth and the depth of spike-specific TCRs were significantly higher than at day 0 and than in MenACWY recipients. Conclusions about previously exposed vaccinees are limited, since just five or six AZD1222 recipients were seropositive for SARS-CoV-2 at baseline. Participants were mostly white British and included more females than males, and it was suggested by the authors that clonal diversity may have been underestimated. In the small 56-69-year group, the increase in depth fell short of significance, most likely because of low power. Because no samples from the day 14 peak response were available, repertoires could be characterized only after the peak T cell response.

The CDR3 goes from the cysteine to the phenylalanine over 11 residues. The kept DNA is CDR3 alone, 33 bases in frame from the first base. Trimming takes 11 bases from V and 6 bases from J, and the germline ends sit 13 bases apart. CDR1 SNHLY and CDR2 FYNNEI were looked up in the germline V gene. The CDR3 regions of human TCRbeta chains were subjected to immunosequencing. In the paper's pipeline: Repertoire TCRs were matched against a reference library of SARS-CoV-2-specific TCRs generated with the MIRA antigen-specificity platform. Breadth meant the fraction of unique TCRs that were SARS-CoV-2-associated, whereas depth meant the fraction of total T cells that were SARS-CoV-2-associated. Using the MIRA data, each spike-specific TCR was assigned both to the spike region to which the TCR was reactive and to a CD4 or CD8 class. Log10-transformed breadth and depth values were compared by one-way ANOVA with Sidak's multiple comparisons tests. TCRdb retrieved this table from immuneACCESS and kept in-frame rearrangements only. Not all clones are present; in checked studies, unresolved V genes account for under half, and no reason is known for the remainder. The V and J calls and clone size come from that table; D and trimming were worked out from the DNA. The sample records about 120,000 clones, about 93% of which are singletons. The top ten clonotypes cover approximately 5% of the sample.

Interpreted using the paper, the time point label stands for: about 28 days (+/-7) after the second vaccine dose. Because spike-specific TCR depth and breadth did not differ between the two schedules, AZD1222 recipients who got a second dose at roughly 4 weeks were pooled with those who got a second dose at roughly 12 weeks. Vaccinee samples were obtained from the UK trials COV001 and COV002, which included a single-blind randomized controlled phase 2/3 trial of AZD1222 (ChAdOx1 nCoV-19) in healthy adults. For TCRbeta chain sequencing, PBMC samples from trial participants were taken at day 0 and at day 28 after the second dose. Of note for this clone: No antigen is known for it. One base away there is no much larger clone; base qualities are not given.

This material consisted of peripheral blood, taken 28 days after the second AZD1222 dose. This TCR was sampled from an adult who received the AZD1222 COVID-19 vaccine. The chain was built from TRBV2 and TRBJ1-2, with the D segment identity uncertain. The CDR3 has the sequence CACTGLNGYTF. The nucleotide sequence is TGTGCCTGCACGGGGTTGAATGGCTACACCTTC.